This is a list of T cell receptor beta chains from one sample in a study of blood T cell repertoires in COVID-19. Here immunoSEQ multiplex PCR was the method, and the copy in TCRdb shows in-frame clones only, minus some. The sample has 150,000 or so clones, about 79% seen once; the top ten hold 2.5% to 3.5%. Sample: PBMCs or T cells enriched from blood (not recorded which). These receptors all come from a woman aged 45-65 years who had recovered from COVID-19. Each CDR3 is given with its conserved first and last residue. A D gene is named only where the DNA matches it firmly. Rows may omit the clone size; those that give it use once, few, many or a size class.

v_gene	d_gene	j_gene	abundance	CDR3nt	CDR3aa
TRBV29-1	TRBD2	TRBJ2-1	NA	TGCAGCGACCGACTAGCGGAGCAGCCCAATGAGCAGTTCTTC	CSDRLAEQPNEQFF
TRBV5-1	TRBD1	TRBJ2-5	NA	TGCGCCAGCAGCTATGGCTGGGACAGCCAAGAGACCCAGTACTTC	CASSYGWDSQETQYF
TRBV7-3	TRBD2	TRBJ2-1	once	TGTGCCAGCAGCCTCGAGCTAGCGGGGGGCGATGAGCAGTTCTTC	CASSLELAGGDEQFF
TRBV10-3	TRBD1	TRBJ1-2	NA	TGTGCCATCAGTGAGCCGGGACAGGCTAACTATGGCTACACCTTC	CAISEPGQANYGYTF
TRBV3-1/TRBV3-2	TRBD1	TRBJ1-1	NA	TGTGCCAGCAGCCAAGTCGACAGGGCTTTGACTGAAGCTTTCTTT	CASSQVDRALTEAFF
TRBV30	TRBD1	TRBJ1-5	NA	TGTGCCTGGAGTGTACTACGGCAGGGGGGCAATCAGCCCCAGCATTTT	CAWSVLRQGGNQPQHF
TRBV11-2	NA	TRBJ2-3	NA	TGTGCCAGCAGCTTAATCGGTTCTGTAGATACGCAGTATTTT	CASSLIGSVDTQYF
TRBV9	TRBD1	TRBJ1-6	NA	TGTGCCAGCAGCGCCGGGACAGATTATAATTCACCCCTCCACTTT	CASSAGTDYNSPLHF
TRBV28	NA	TRBJ1-5	NA	TGTGCCAGCAGTTCCTCGGATCAGCCCCAGCATTTT	CASSSSDQPQHF
TRBV19	NA	TRBJ1-2	NA	TGTGCCAGTAGTAGTCCGGGTGGCGTGGGCTATGGCTACACCTTC	CASSSPGGVGYGYTF
TRBV4-2	NA	TRBJ2-3	many	TGTGCCAGCAGCGAAACCGGGACTTTCGTCACAGATACGCAGTATTTT	CASSETGTFVTDTQYF
TRBV9	TRBD1	TRBJ1-1	NA	TGTGCCAGCAGTAGGGGACAGTTGAACACTGAAGCTTTCTTT	CASSRGQLNTEAFF
TRBV19	TRBD1	TRBJ1-1	NA	TGTGCCAGTAGTGTGACAGGGGGCGCGGGCACTGAAGCTTTCTTT	CASSVTGGAGTEAFF
TRBV18	TRBD1	TRBJ1-6	NA	TGTGCCAGCTCACCGGACAGGAAAAATTCACCCCTCCACTTT	CASSPDRKNSPLHF
TRBV11-1	NA	TRBJ1-1	NA	TGTGCCAGCAGCCTCGGAGCCGCTATGAACACTGAAGCTTTCTTT	CASSLGAAMNTEAFF
TRBV3-1/TRBV3-2	NA	TRBJ2-1	NA	TGTGCCAGCAGACCCAGCGGGTTCTCCTACAATGAGCAGTTCTTC	CASRPSGFSYNEQFF
TRBV19	TRBD1	TRBJ1-1	NA	TGTGCCAGTAGGAAATCCCTCCTAGGACAGGGGAGAGGGAACACTGAAGCTTTCTTT	CASRKSLLGQGRGNTEAFF
TRBV25-1	NA	TRBJ1-5	NA	TGTGCCAGCAGTACAGGCCCTAGCAATCAGCCCCAGCATTTT	CASSTGPSNQPQHF
TRBV29-1	NA	TRBJ2-2	NA	TGCAGCGCTGGCAAGGAGGAGGGGAACACCGGGGAGCTGTTTTTT	CSAGKEEGNTGELFF
TRBV10-3	TRBD2	TRBJ2-3	NA	TGTGCCATCGGGATGGGGGGGAGCACAGATACGCAGTATTTT	CAIGMGGSTDTQYF
TRBV30	NA	TRBJ2-3	NA	TGTGCCTGGAGTGTACTCCTTGAGCAGTATTTT	CAWSVLLEQYF
TRBV5-6	NA	TRBJ2-3	NA	TGTGCCAGCAGCTTGGATACAGGAGTTACAGATACGCAGTATTTT	CASSLDTGVTDTQYF
TRBV4-1	TRBD1	TRBJ2-7	NA	TGCGCCAGCAGTCCGGACAGGGCCTCTTTCTCCTACGAGCAGTACTTC	CASSPDRASFSYEQYF
TRBV9	NA	TRBJ2-2	NA	TGTGCCAGCAGCGTCGTCCCGAACACCGGGGAGCTGTTTTTT	CASSVVPNTGELFF
TRBV27	NA	TRBJ2-5	NA	TGTGCCAGCAGTTTGCGGGCCCTCCAAGAGACCCAGTACTTC	CASSLRALQETQYF
TRBV9	TRBD2	TRBJ2-5	NA	TGTGCCAGCAGCGCGGGGACTAGCGGGGGGGAAGAGACCCAGTACTTC	CASSAGTSGGEETQYF
TRBV3-1/TRBV3-2	NA	TRBJ2-3	NA	TGTGCCAGCAGCCAAGATATTTCGGGACTGCCGACAGATACGCAGTATTTT	CASSQDISGLPTDTQYF
TRBV27	NA	TRBJ1-6	NA	TGTGCCAGCAGTTCTCCCTCCCGCGGGGGCTATAATTCACCCCTCCACTTT	CASSSPSRGGYNSPLHF
TRBV7-2	NA	TRBJ2-4	NA	TGTGCCAGCAGCAAGTTTACCGCACAAGCCAAAAACATTCAGTACTTC	CASSKFTAQAKNIQYF
TRBV5-1	TRBD1	TRBJ1-5	NA	TGCGCCAGCAGCTCGGGACAGACGGGCCAGCCCCAGCATTTT	CASSSGQTGQPQHF
TRBV5-1	TRBD2	TRBJ2-1	NA	TGCGCCAGCAGCTTGGCCGCGGGAGGGCAATGCCCGTTCTTC	CASSLAAGGQCPFF
TRBV11-2	NA	TRBJ1-2	NA	TGTGCCAGCAGGGAGTTTGGGGGCTCCAATGGCTACACCTTC	CASREFGGSNGYTF
TRBV2	NA	TRBJ1-4	few	TGTGCCAGCAGTGAAATGTCGGGCCCCGGGAGAGATAATGAAAAACTGTTTTTT	CASSEMSGPGRDNEKLFF
TRBV4-1	TRBD1	TRBJ1-2	NA	TGCGCCAGCAGCCAAGAGACTGGGACAGGGGGCTTCTATGGCTACACCTTC	CASSQETGTGGFYGYTF
TRBV30	TRBD1	TRBJ2-1	NA	TGTGCCTGGAAGCGAGGCGACAGGGGTTCGGATGAGCAGTTCTTC	CAWKRGDRGSDEQFF
TRBV7-2	NA	TRBJ2-7	NA	TGTGCCAGCAGCTCGGGACATAGCTCCTACGAGCAGTACTTC	CASSSGHSSYEQYF
TRBV5-1	NA	TRBJ1-2	few	TGCGCCAGCAGCTCGACCGACAGGTACTATGGCTACACCTTC	CASSSTDRYYGYTF
TRBV5-1	TRBD2	TRBJ2-7	NA	TGCGCCAGCAGCTTCGTCGCGGGAGCCTACGAGCAGTACTTC	CASSFVAGAYEQYF
TRBV19	NA	TRBJ2-1	NA	TGTGCCAGTAGTATAGACGGGGGACCGCACAATGAGCAGTTCTTC	CASSIDGGPHNEQFF
TRBV12-3/TRBV12-4	NA	TRBJ1-6	once	TGTGCCAGCAGTTCTCCAGGGAATTCACCCCTCCACTTT	CASSSPGNSPLHF
TRBV2	NA	TRBJ2-7	NA	TGTGCCAGCACTAGCGCGGACACCGTCGAGCAGTACTTC	CASTSADTVEQYF
TRBV5-1	TRBD1	TRBJ2-1	once	TGCGCCAGCAGCACAGGGGGCGCGCATGAGCAGTTCTTC	CASSTGGAHEQFF
TRBV14	NA	TRBJ1-5	few	TGTGCCAGCAGCCAAGACAGAAATCAGCCCCAGCATTTT	CASSQDRNQPQHF
TRBV5-1	TRBD2	TRBJ2-5	NA	TGCGCCAGCAGCGTAGTTAGCGGGAGGGGAGAGACCCAGTACTTC	CASSVVSGRGETQYF
TRBV6-5	NA	TRBJ1-5	NA	TGTGCCAGCAGCGCAACCGGACGGGGAGGAGAGCCCCAGCATTTT	CASSATGRGGEPQHF
TRBV24-1	TRBD1	TRBJ1-6	NA	TGTGCCATTCACGGCCCCTCGGACAGGGGGTATTCACCCCTCCACTTT	CAIHGPSDRGYSPLHF
TRBV9	NA	TRBJ1-3	NA	TGTGCCAGCAGCGATTCGTCAGGGCCTGGAAACACCATATATTTT	CASSDSSGPGNTIYF
TRBV2	NA	TRBJ2-3	NA	TGTGCCAGCAGTGATCCCCCGGCAGGGATTAGCACAGATACGCAGTATTTT	CASSDPPAGISTDTQYF
TRBV11-3	NA	TRBJ2-2	NA	TGTGCCAGCACCCAGGACACCTCCACCGGGGAGCTGTTTTTT	CASTQDTSTGELFF
TRBV30	NA	TRBJ2-2	NA	TGTGCCTGGGGGCGGAATACCGGGGAGCTGTTTTTT	CAWGRNTGELFF
TRBV12-3/TRBV12-4	NA	TRBJ2-7	once	TGTGCCAGCAGGTACGGGAACTCCTACGAGCAGTACTTC	CASRYGNSYEQYF
TRBV7-8	NA	TRBJ1-4	NA	TGTGCCACCAGAGGCGGGGGGAAAGAAAAACTGTTTTTT	CATRGGGKEKLFF
TRBV7-3	NA	TRBJ2-1	NA	TGTGCCAGCAGCCTTTTTCGAGGGGGGGCCTACAATGAGCAGTTCTTC	CASSLFRGGAYNEQFF
TRBV27	NA	TRBJ1-6	NA	TGTGCCAGCAGTTTTAGACAGAGTAATTCACCCCTCCACTTT	CASSFRQSNSPLHF